These 19 T cell receptor beta chains were all obtained from the same sample, sequenced in a study of response to subunit inactivated influenza vaccine (dated by TCRdb to the late 2010s). The library relied on RT-PCR. Instrument used: Illumina HiSeq 2500. TCRdb reworked the public reads: Q25 trimming with fastp, MiXCR clone assembly, productive beta chains retained. A single entry per CDR3 protein holds the most common genes and DNA from its merged rows. A total of roughly 650,000 distinct CDR3 sequences appear in this sample, 12% to 15% of them only once. 7.5% to 8% of the sample goes to the ten largest clones. This specimen was PBMCs from blood, taken about 14 days before vaccination. All receptors come from a man in his fifties or sixties who received an inactivated influenza vaccine. Donor details come from another sample of the same person, matched by shared clones.

This clonotype was counted a few times. V and J are TRBV25-1 and TRBJ1-1; no definite D call. Trimming took off 4 bases at V and 5 bases at J, with 11 bases between the two ends. This CDR3 has 13 residues. Germline-derived CDR1 and CDR2 are MGHDK and SYGVNS. CDR3 in amino acids: CASSGPIGTEAFF. The CDR3 DNA is TGTGCCAGCAGTGGACCTATAGGAACTGAAGCTTTCTTT.

This clonotype was seen at least ten times. This chain connects TRBV12-3 or TRBV12-4 to TRBJ1-1; D not resolved. Between the trimmed V and J ends, which lost 3 bases and 1 base, there was a span of 6 bases. This CDR3 spans 13 amino acids. The CDR3 loop reads CASSFHPNTEAFF. The CDR3 DNA sequence: TGTGCCAGCAGTTTCCACCCGAACACTGAAGCTTTCTTT.

The rearrangement joins TRBV9 to TRBJ1-3; 7 bases match TRBD1. J lost 1 base, V lost 3 bases, and 1 base had no gene match. CDR1 SGDLS and CDR2 YYNGEE come from the germline V gene. This CDR3 comprises 14 residues. The CDR3 reads CASSETGSGNTIYF. CDR3 nucleotide sequence: TGTGCCAGCAGCGAGACAGGGTCTGGAAACACCATATATTTT.

The chain links TRBV27 to TRBJ2-2; TRBD1 matches 8 bases. The CDR3 totals 14 residues. CDR1 MNHEY and CDR2 SMNVEV come from the germline V gene (reference sequence). Losses at the gene ends were 5 bases for V and 7 bases for J; bases not matched to a gene: 6. The CDR3 DNA reads as TGTGCCAGCAGTAGATTCACAGGGGGCGGGGAGCTGTTTTTT. It yields the protein CASSRFTGGGELFF.

The table lists this clonotype with many counts. This chain connects TRBV28 to TRBJ1-6; no clear D. Between the trimmed V and J ends, which lost 10 bases and 4 bases, there was a span of 8 bases. CDR1 and CDR2 (germline): MDHEN, SYDVKM. This CDR3 is 12 amino acids long. The DNA of the CDR3 is TGTGCCACCAAAGATTATAATTCACCCCTCCACTTT. Protein product: CATKDYNSPLHF.

This chain uses TRBV12-3 or TRBV12-4 with TRBJ2-7; 9 bases match TRBD1. The ends lost 4 bases at V and 2 bases at J; junction bases unmatched: 3. There are 14 residues in the CDR3. The CDR3 loop reads CASSYDRGAYEQYF. CDR3 DNA sequence: TGTGCCAGCAGTTACGACAGGGGGGCCTACGAGCAGTACTTC.

This clonotype was detected only a few times. The chain recombines TRBV29-1 with TRBJ1-1; 8 bases agree with TRBD1. The germline gives CDR1 SQVTM, CDR2 ANQGSEA. The CDR3 has 12 residues. J gave up 7 bases and V 0 bases, and 1 base lay outside the gene matches. DNA for the CDR3: TGCAGCGTTGAAGATGGACAGGGTGAAGCTTTCTTT. It yields the protein CSVEDGQGEAFF.

This clonotype was seen many times. The chain has TRBV29-1 and TRBJ1-5, with no clear D. Trimming removed 4 bases from V and 2 bases from J, with 12 bases in between. Germline lookup yields CDR1 SQVTM and CDR2 ANQGSEA. The CDR3 is 14 amino acids. The CDR3 DNA sequence: TGCAGCGTTGCCGAGACCCTCGGCAATCAGCCCCAGCATTTT. Translating it yields CSVAETLGNQPQHF. Full variable domain (outside the CDR3, taken from reference TRBV29-1 and TRBJ1-5): SAVISQKPSRDICQRGTSLTIQCQVDSQVTMMFWYRQQPGQSLTLIATANQGSEATYESGFVIDKFPISRPNLTFSTLTVSNMSPEDSSIYLCSVAETLGNQPQHFGDGTRLSIL.

The rearrangement links TRBV10-3 to TRBJ2-3; no clear D gene. The CDR3 length is 14 residues. V dropped 8 bases and J dropped 0 bases, with 12 bases sitting between them. Per the germline V gene, CDR1 is ENHRY and CDR2 is SYGVKD. CDR3 nucleotide sequence: TGTGCCATCTCTCGCCCCGCTAGCACAGATACGCAGTATTTT. Protein sequence: CAISRPASTDTQYF.

This chain uses TRBV15 with TRBJ1-1; D is unclear. Germline CDR1 reads LNHNV; CDR2 reads YYDKDF (reference sequence). V dropped 4 bases and J dropped 0 bases, with 12 bases sitting between them. The CDR3 runs 15 residues. The CDR3 nucleotides read TGTGCCACCAGCAAAGCGGTACAAATGAACACTGAAGCTTTCTTT. This codes for CATSKAVQMNTEAFF.

This chain uses TRBV20-1 with TRBJ2-3; 12 positions agree with TRBD1. Losses at the gene ends were 5 bases for V and 5 bases for J; bases not matched to a gene: 5. CDR1 DFQATT and CDR2 SNEGSKA come from the germline V gene (reference sequence). CDR3 length: 14 amino acids. Here the CDR3 reads CSALGQGAGDTQYF. CDR3 DNA: TGCAGTGCTTTGGGACAGGGGGCCGGAGATACGCAGTATTTT.

The genes are TRBV12-3 or TRBV12-4 and TRBJ2-1; 7 bases match TRBD1. The CDR3 runs to 13 residues. Trimming took 5 bases from V and 9 from J; bases not matched to a gene: 7. The CDR3 nucleotides are TGTGCCAGCAGTCCGCGACAGGGCCGTGAGCAGTTCTTC. It encodes CASSPRQGREQFF.

This clonotype was seen only a few times. The chain recombines TRBV13 with TRBJ2-1; 10 bases line up with TRBD1. This CDR3 spans 16 amino acids. Germline V gene sequence: CDR1 PRHDT, CDR2 FYEKMQ (reference sequence). Losses at the gene ends were 1 base for V and 6 bases for J; bases not matched to a gene: 6. The DNA of the CDR3 is TGTGCCAGCAGCTTAGTTCCGGGACAGGGGTTCAATGAGCAGTTCTTC. The encoded protein is CASSLVPGQGFNEQFF. Full variable domain (outside the CDR3, taken from reference TRBV13 and TRBJ2-1): AAGVIQSPRHLIKEKRETATLKCYPIPRHDTVYWYQQGPGQDPQFLISFYEKMQSDKGSIPDRFSAQQFSDYHSELNMSSLELGDSALYFCASSLVPGQGFNEQFFGPGTRLTVL.

V is TRBV6-2 or TRBV6-3 and J is TRBJ2-2, with D possibly called TRBD1 or TRBD2 (5 bases each). There are 18 residues in the CDR3. Trimming pared 0 bases from V and 1 base from J, leaving 15 bases between. Per germline, CDR1 MNHEY and CDR2 SVGEGT. CDR3 nucleotides: TGTGCCAGCAGTTACTCGGTTCGGGGCGGGCGGAACACCGGGGAGCTGTTTTTT. It specifies CASSYSVRGGRNTGELFF.

The chain carries TRBV20-1 and TRBJ2-3; D is possibly TRBD2 (5 bases). Germline loops: CDR1 DFQATT, CDR2 SNEGSKA (reference sequence). The CDR3 runs to 11 residues. Trimming pared 2 bases from V and 6 bases from J, leaving 6 bases between. CDR3 sequence: CSARLADTQYF. DNA for the CDR3: TGCAGTGCTAGACTAGCCGATACGCAGTATTTT.

In its sample, this clonotype was seen a few times. The chain joins TRBV28 to TRBJ2-2; TRBD1 is a possible D gene (6 bases). This CDR3 contains 16 residues. Germline assignment: CDR1 MDHEN and CDR2 SYDVKM. With 7 bases removed from V and 1 base from J, the gap between germline ends came to 16 bases. The CDR3 reads CASTDYKTGNTGELFF. For the CDR3, the DNA is TGTGCCAGCACCGATTACAAGACAGGGAACACCGGGGAGCTGTTTTTT.

This clonotype was observed at least ten times. This chain joins TRBV12-3 or TRBV12-4 and TRBJ1-5, with 7 bases aligning to TRBD1. V shed 5 bases and J 7 bases; nucleotides not matched to a gene: 8. The CDR3 has 14 amino acids. CDR3 residues: CASSLGQSRQPQHF. The CDR3 bases are TGTGCCAGCAGTCTGGGACAGAGCAGGCAGCCCCAGCATTTT.

The rearrangement joins TRBV2 to TRBJ2-7; D uncertain. From germline, CDR1 is SNHLY and CDR2 FYNNEI. The CDR3 spans 11 residues. With 8 bases removed from V and 3 bases from J, the gap between germline ends came to 8 bases. CDR3 bases: TGTGCCAGCCGAACCCACTACGAGCAGTACTTC. Translated, it gives CASRTHYEQYF.

The chain joins TRBV4-1 to TRBJ2-1, with TRBD2 identical over 8 bases. CDR1 is MGHRA and CDR2 is YSYEKL in the germline V gene. The CDR3 is made up of 16 amino acids. Unmatched junction bases numbered 4, after V lost 3 bases and J lost 0 bases. In nucleotides, the CDR3 is TGCGCCAGCAGCCACGTTGGGACTAGCTCCTACAATGAGCAGTTCTTC. Protein sequence: CASSHVGTSSYNEQFF.